This entry lists 8 T cell receptor beta chains sequenced from one sample in a study of CD8+ T cells in alopecia areata. Extracted RNA was reverse transcribed, and the resulting cDNA served as sequencing template. Method: immunoSEQ multiplex PCR; TCRdb's copy keeps in-frame clones and lacks some. The repertoire holds 200,000 or so clones, about three fifths seen once, with 5.5% in the top ten. Treatment denoted: oral pan-JAK inhibitor, 5-10 mg twice daily. Sequenced material: CD4+ T cells sorted from blood, taken at week 24, from a patient treated with tofacitinib. These receptors were collected from a human donor with alopecia areata.

The chain recombines TRBV6-5 with TRBJ1-1; perhaps TRBD1 as D (6 bases). Germline values: CDR1 MNHEY, CDR2 SVGAGI. V lost 6 bases and J 4 bases, leaving 12 bases between the germline ends. The CDR3 runs 13 residues. This CDR3 reads CASRLQGLTEAFF. CDR3 bases: TGTGCCAGCAGATTACAGGGTCTCACTGAAGCTTTCTTT.

This clone appeared a single time. The V call is TRBV5-1, the J call TRBJ2-5, with unresolved D. Germline V gene data show CDR1 as SGHRS and CDR2 as YFSETQ. Between the trimmed V and J ends, which lost 8 bases and 5 bases, there was a span of 16 bases. This CDR3 region has 13 residues. The CDR3 region has the DNA TGCGCCAGTTCCTTTCCCCTGGGGGAGACCCAGTACTTC. It encodes CASSFPLGETQYF.

The chain uses TRBV9 and TRBJ2-2; the match to TRBD1 covers 9 bases. The germline V gene encodes CDR1 SGDLS and CDR2 YYNGEE. The trim removed 3 bases at V and 7 bases at J, leaving 7 bases unmatched. This CDR3 comprises 15 residues. Here the CDR3 DNA reads TGTGCCAGCAGCGCCTACAGGGGGCAGAACGGGGAGCTGTTTTTT. This translates into CASSAYRGQNGELFF.

V and J are TRBV6-5 and TRBJ1-1, with D maybe TRBD1 (6 bases). From germline, CDR1 is MNHEY and CDR2 SVGAGI. The CDR3 spans 13 residues. Trimming shortened V by 6 bases and J by 2 bases, and 10 bases separated the two germline ends. The CDR3 region is CASRGQANTEAFF. The CDR3 region has the DNA TGTGCCAGCAGGGGACAAGCTAACACTGAAGCTTTCTTT.

The V call is TRBV4-3, the J call TRBJ2-7; a possible D gene is TRBD2 (5 bases). The CDR3 consists of 13 residues. The V end lost 5 bases, the J end lost 2 bases, and 10 bases lay between the germline ends. Looked up from germline, CDR1 is LGHNA and CDR2 is YSLEER. Written as DNA, the CDR3 is TGCGCCAGCAGCGAGGGTCCACCCTACGAGCAGTACTTC. As protein: CASSEGPPYEQYF.

The CDR3 loop reads CASSLTGTQYF. The CDR3 coding sequence is TGTGCCAGCAGCTTAACGGGTACGCAGTATTTT. The rearrangement uses TRBV7-2 and TRBJ2-3; D call uncertain. From germline, CDR1 is SGHTA and CDR2 FQGNSA. CDR3 size: 11 residues. The V gene lost 2 bases and the J gene lost 8 bases, with 5 bases spanning the gap.

V gene TRBV9 combines with J gene TRBJ2-1, with D unresolved. This CDR3 comprises 15 residues. Germline CDR1 reads SGDLS; CDR2 reads YYNGEE. Trimming removed 2 bases from V and 8 bases from J, with 17 bases in between. CDR3 sequence reads: CASSVQPRFRDEQFF. The CDR3, as DNA: TGTGCCAGCAGCGTTCAGCCGCGATTTAGGGATGAGCAGTTCTTC.

This clone has only a few counts. The chain has TRBV7-9 and TRBJ2-3; possible D gene TRBD2, 6 bases. Germline V CDR1 and CDR2: SEHNR, FQNEAQ (reference sequence). Trimming removed 4 bases at V and 2 bases at J, with 13 bases between. The CDR3 runs 15 residues. CDR3 sequence: CASSSRLEATDTQYF. The CDR3 DNA is TGTGCCAGCAGCTCTCGACTAGAAGCCACAGATACGCAGTATTTT.